The 10 T cell receptor beta chains below were found in one sample sequenced in a study of technical replicates of blood from several donors. Here immunoSEQ multiplex PCR was the method, and the copy in TCRdb shows in-frame clones only, minus some. In the table there are 40,000 to 60,000 clones, approximately 90% of which are singletons. Sequencing used PBMCs. Receptors were obtained from a human donor in good health. Some clones in this sample may be carry-over from other donors' samples.

This rearrangement joins TRBV7-2 to TRBJ2-5; maybe TRBD2 (5 bases). This CDR3 comprises 16 residues. V dropped 2 bases and J dropped 5 bases, with 18 bases sitting between them. The V gene's germline CDR1 is SGHTA and CDR2 FQGNSA. The CDR3 protein is CASSLTISARGETQYF. The CDR3 region has the DNA TGTGCCAGCAGCTTAACGATCTCTGCCAGAGGGGAGACCCAGTACTTC. The whole variable domain, remainder taken from reference TRBV7-2 and TRBJ2-5, is GAGVSQSPSNKVTEKGKDVELRCDPISGHTALYWYRQSLGQGLEFLIYFQGNSAPDKSGLPSDRFSAERTGGSVSTLTIQRTQQEDSAVYLCASSLTISARGETQYFGPGTRLLVL.

The gene calls are TRBV7-8 and TRBJ2-1; 8 bases are a match to TRBD2. Germline loops: CDR1 SGHVS, CDR2 FQNEAQ. V lost 5 bases and J lost 3; bases outside the gene matches: 9. The CDR3 sequence is 16 residues long. CDR3 protein: CASSNPGGGFYNEQFF. The CDR3 nucleotides read TGTGCCAGCAGCAACCCGGGGGGGGGCTTCTACAATGAGCAGTTCTTC.

This clone was detected once. The genes are TRBV5-4 and TRBJ2-2; 8 nucleotides match TRBD2. After removal of 0 bases from V and 7 bases from J, the junction contained 5 bases not matched to a gene. The CDR3 sequence is 15 residues long. In germline, CDR1 is SGHNT, CDR2 YYREEE (reference sequence). CDR3: CASSLESAGGGELFF. The CDR3 DNA is TGTGCCAGCAGCTTGGAATCTGCGGGGGGCGGGGAGCTGTTTTTT.

This chain uses TRBV15 with TRBJ1-2, with D tentatively TRBD1 (6 bases). V lost 0 bases and J 8 bases, leaving 19 bases between the germline ends. The CDR3 has 16 amino acids. Germline lookup yields CDR1 LNHNV and CDR2 YYDKDF (reference sequence). The CDR3 region is CATSRDRDRRIFGYTF. CDR3 nucleotides: TGTGCCACCAGCAGAGATCGCGACAGGAGAATTTTCGGCTACACCTTC. The variable domain in full, with the rest retrieved from reference TRBV15 and TRBJ1-2, is DAMVIQNPRYQVTQFGKPVTLSCSQTLNHNVMYWYQQKSSQAPKLLFHYYDKDFNNEADTPDNFQSRRPNTSFCFLDIRSPGLGDTAMYLCATSRDRDRRIFGYTFGSGTRLTVV.

The chain joins TRBV6-5 to TRBJ2-1; 8 bases match TRBD2. Trimming cost V 6 bases and J 2 bases; bases outside gene matches: 6. The germline gives CDR1 MNHEY, CDR2 SVGAGI. The CDR3 extends over 15 amino acids. The CDR3 loop reads CASRKPGLAYNEQFF. The DNA of the CDR3 is TGTGCCAGCAGGAAACCGGGACTAGCCTACAATGAGCAGTTCTTC.

The chain links TRBV7-7 to TRBJ1-5, with unresolved D. V dropped 2 bases and J dropped 6 bases, with 8 bases sitting between them. This CDR3 comprises 13 residues. CDR1 is SSHAT, CDR2 FNYEAQ, per germline (reference sequence). This CDR3 reads CASSLSGFQPQHF. The CDR3 DNA reads as TGTGCCAGCAGCTTATCGGGTTTTCAGCCCCAGCATTTT.

This chain connects TRBV4-2 to TRBJ2-3; 7 bases fit TRBD2. Germline V gene lookup returns CDR1 LGHNA and CDR2 YNFKEQ. Losses at the gene ends were 0 bases for V and 2 bases for J; bases not matched to a gene: 11. This CDR3 has 18 residues. CDR3 nucleotides: TGTGCCAGCAGCCAAGAGGTGACGATAGCGGGCTACACAGATACGCAGTATTTT. It is translated as CASSQEVTIAGYTDTQYF.

The rearrangement links TRBV4-2 to TRBJ2-2, with D perhaps matching TRBD2 (6 bases). Germline V CDR1 and CDR2: LGHNA, YNFKEQ. The CDR3 length is 15 residues. V lost 1 base and J lost 6, with 12 bases in between. In DNA, the CDR3 is TGTGCCAGCAGCCAAGTCTGGGGGGAGGCCGGGGAGCTGTTTTTT. It specifies CASSQVWGEAGELFF.

The genes are TRBV5-1 and TRBJ1-3; D possibly corresponds to TRBD1 (6 bases). V gave up 1 base and J gave up 2 bases, with 10 bases separating them. The V gene's germline CDR1 is SGHRS and CDR2 YFSETQ. The CDR3 totals 15 residues. CDR3 coding DNA: TGCGCCAGCAGCTTGTTCCCAGGGGCTGGAAACACCATATATTTT. Its translation is CASSLFPGAGNTIYF.

This sequence joins TRBV27 and TRBJ2-1, with 8 bases fitting TRBD2. Trimming took 5 bases from V and 4 from J; bases not matched to a gene: 4. The CDR3 totals 14 residues. Germline-derived CDR1 and CDR2 are MNHEY and SMNVEV (reference sequence). CDR3 sequence: CASSQRGGYNEQFF. Written as DNA, the CDR3 is TGTGCCAGCAGTCAACGGGGGGGTTACAATGAGCAGTTCTTC.